Below, one T cell receptor beta chain is given with its context. The specificity of this receptor is unknown. The sample holds no much larger clone one base away, and base qualities are not on file. The method was the immunoSEQ multiplex PCR assay. Not all clones reach the TCRdb copy of this immuneACCESS table, which keeps in-frame sequences only. Checked studies attribute under half of the gap to unresolved V genes and leave the rest unexplained. The sample table holds 400,000 to 500,000 clones, of which about 93% were seen once. 5% to 8% of the sample is taken by the ten largest. This entry comes from a study of control samples from healthy donors and cancer patients (TCRdb year 2020). This TCR derives from a man aged 35 to 55 with head and neck cancer. Sequencing was done on a sample of PBMCs.

CDR3 region: CASSTGGLPGEQYF. The nucleotide sequence is TGTGCCAGCAGTACAGGGGGCCTACCGGGAGAGCAGTACTTC. The chain joins TRBV28 to TRBJ2-7; 9 of the junction bases match TRBD1. From the cysteine through the phenylalanine, the CDR3 covers 14 amino acids. Solely the CDR3 DNA is kept, with 42 bases framed from the first base. As encoded in the germline V gene, CDR1 is MDHEN while CDR2 is SYDVKM. V is pruned by 5 bases and J by 7 bases, leaving 9 bases of the junction without a gene match. The reference TRBV28 and TRBJ2-7 proteins fill in what lies around the CDR3, so the full variable domain reads DVKVTQSSRYLVKRTGEKVFLECVQDMDHENMFWYRQDPGLGLRLIYFSYDVKMKEKGDIPEGYSVSREKKERFSLILESASTNQTSMYLCASSTGGLPGEQYFGPGTRLTVT.